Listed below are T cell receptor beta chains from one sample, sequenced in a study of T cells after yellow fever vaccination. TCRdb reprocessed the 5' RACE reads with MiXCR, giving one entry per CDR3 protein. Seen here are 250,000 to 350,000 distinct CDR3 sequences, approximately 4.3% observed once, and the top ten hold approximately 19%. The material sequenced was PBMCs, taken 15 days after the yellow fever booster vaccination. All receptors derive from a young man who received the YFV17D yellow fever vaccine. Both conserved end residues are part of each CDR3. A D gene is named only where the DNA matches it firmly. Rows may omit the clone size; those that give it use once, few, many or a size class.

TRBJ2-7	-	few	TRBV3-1	CASSQEILAYEQYF	TGTGCCAGCAGCCAAGAAATCCTGGCCTACGAGCAGTACTTC
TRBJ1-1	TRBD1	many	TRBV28	CASSSGTENTEAFF	TGTGCCAGCAGTTCCGGGACAGAGAACACTGAAGCTTTCTTT
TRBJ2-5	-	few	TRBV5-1	CASSLADVLQETQYF	TGCGCCAGCAGCTTGGCAGACGTACTCCAAGAGACCCAGTACTTC
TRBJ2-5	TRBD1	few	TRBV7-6	CASSLVQGDIKETQYF	TGTGCCAGCAGCTTAGTACAGGGGGACATAAAAGAGACCCAGTACTTC
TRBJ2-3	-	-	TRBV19	CASSITGYTDTQYF	TGTGCCAGTAGTATTACAGGGTACACAGATACGCAGTATTTT
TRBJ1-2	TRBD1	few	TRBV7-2	CASSLAAGQGYGYTF	TGTGCCAGCAGCCTAGCTGCCGGACAGGGGTATGGCTACACCTTC
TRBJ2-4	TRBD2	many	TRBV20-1	CSAATSAGIQYF	TGCAGTGCCGCAACTAGCGCGGGCATTCAGTACTTC
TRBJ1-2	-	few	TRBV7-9	CASSLATGRGYTF	TGTGCCAGCAGCTTAGCTACAGGGCGAGGCTACACCTTC
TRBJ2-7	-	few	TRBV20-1	CSARSSGFYEQYF	TGCAGTGCTAGATCGAGCGGGTTCTACGAGCAGTACTTC
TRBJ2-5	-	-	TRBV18	CASSPQEQETQYF	TGTGCCAGCTCACCACAGGAGCAAGAGACCCAGTACTTC
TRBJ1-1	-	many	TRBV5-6	CASSFSGMAEAFF	TGTGCCAGCAGCTTTTCTGGGATGGCTGAAGCTTTCTTT
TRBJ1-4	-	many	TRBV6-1	CASSEVLVVTNEKLFF	TGTGCCAGCAGTGAAGTTCTCGTCGTAACTAATGAAAAACTGTTTTTT
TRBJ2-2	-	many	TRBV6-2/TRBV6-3	CASTKGGHMRTGELFF	TGTGCCAGCACCAAAGGGGGACACATGAGGACCGGGGAGCTGTTTTTT
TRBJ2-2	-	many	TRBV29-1	CSADRRGTGELFF	TGCAGCGCGGACAGGCGGGGGACCGGGGAGCTGTTTTTT
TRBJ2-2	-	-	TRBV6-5	CASSRPGTTTGELFF	TGTGCCAGCAGTAGACCGGGCACGACCACCGGGGAGCTGTTTTTT
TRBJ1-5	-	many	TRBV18	CASSAPGRDNQPQHF	TGTGCCAGCTCCGCCCCGGGCAGAGATAATCAGCCCCAGCATTTT
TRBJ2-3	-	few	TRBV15	CATSRVRSPTDTQYF	TGTGCCACCAGCAGAGTACGGTCCCCCACAGATACGCAGTATTTT
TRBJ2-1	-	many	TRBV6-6	CASSWAQGRSNEQFF	TGTGCCAGCAGCTGGGCCCAGGGAAGGAGCAATGAGCAGTTCTTC
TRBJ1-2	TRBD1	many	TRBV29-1	CSVEVWTGGGGYTF	TGCAGCGTTGAAGTCTGGACAGGGGGCGGAGGCTACACCTTC
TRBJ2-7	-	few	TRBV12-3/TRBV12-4	CASSYGPPYEQYF	TGTGCCAGCAGTTATGGGCCACCTTACGAGCAGTACTTC
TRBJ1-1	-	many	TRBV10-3	CAIRRGESNTEAFF	TGTGCCATCAGGAGGGGGGAATCGAACACTGAAGCTTTCTTT
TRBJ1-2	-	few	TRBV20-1	CSANAAVNYGYTF	TGCAGTGCTAACGCCGCAGTTAACTATGGCTACACCTTC
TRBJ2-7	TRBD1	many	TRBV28	CASSSPGQALYEQYF	TGTGCCAGCAGTTCTCCGGGACAGGCACTTTACGAGCAGTACTTC
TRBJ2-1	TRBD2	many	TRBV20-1	CSADTSGGANEQFF	TGCAGTGCAGACACTAGCGGGGGGGCTAATGAGCAGTTCTTC
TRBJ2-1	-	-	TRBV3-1	CASSQGMDNEQFF	TGTGCCAGCAGCCAAGGGATGGACAATGAGCAGTTCTTC
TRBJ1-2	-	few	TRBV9	CASSVPLWGGYGYTF	TGTGCCAGCAGCGTACCCCTCTGGGGTGGCTATGGCTACACCTTC
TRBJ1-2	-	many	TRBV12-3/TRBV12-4	CASSLGGMVWGYTF	TGTGCCAGCAGTTTGGGGGGAATGGTGTGGGGCTACACCTTC
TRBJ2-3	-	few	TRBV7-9	CASSLRFDGETSTDTQYF	TGTGCCAGCAGCTTAAGGTTTGACGGTGAGACTAGCACAGATACGCAGTATTTT
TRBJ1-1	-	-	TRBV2	CASSGLWGDTEAFF	TGTGCCAGCAGTGGTCTCTGGGGGGACACTGAAGCTTTCTTT
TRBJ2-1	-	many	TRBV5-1	CASTEGDYNEQFF	TGCGCCAGCACAGAGGGGGATTACAATGAGCAGTTCTTC
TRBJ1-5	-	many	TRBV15	CATSRDRGSNQPQHF	TGTGCCACCAGCAGAGATCGAGGTAGCAATCAGCCCCAGCATTTT
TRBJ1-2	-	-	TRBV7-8	CASSRTAAGGYTF	TGTGCCAGCAGCCGGACAGCGGCGGGTGGCTACACCTTC
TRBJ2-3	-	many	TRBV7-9	CASSVILDPTDTQYF	TGTGCCAGCAGCGTTATACTAGATCCCACAGATACGCAGTATTTT
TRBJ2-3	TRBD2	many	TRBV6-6	CASSLSGGRLDTQYF	TGTGCCAGCAGTTTGAGCGGGGGGCGGTTAGATACGCAGTATTTT
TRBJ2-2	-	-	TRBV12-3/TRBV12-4	CASSPTITRTGELFF	TGTGCCAGCAGTCCGACGATAACCCGCACCGGGGAGCTGTTTTTT
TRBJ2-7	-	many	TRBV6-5	CASGRISGARNEQYF	TGTGCCAGCGGAAGGATATCGGGTGCGAGGAACGAGCAGTACTTC
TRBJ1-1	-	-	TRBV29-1	CSVEDRVNTEAFF	TGCAGCGTTGAAGACAGGGTGAACACTGAAGCTTTCTTT
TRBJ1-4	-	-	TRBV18	CASSPREGSNEKLFF	TGTGCCAGCTCACCCCGGGAAGGGTCTAATGAAAAACTGTTTTTT
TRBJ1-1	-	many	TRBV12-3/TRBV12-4	CASSHQMGTEAFF	TGTGCCAGCAGTCATCAGATGGGCACTGAAGCTTTCTTT
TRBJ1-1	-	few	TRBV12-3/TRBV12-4	CASKTIGQHEAFF	TGTGCCAGCAAAACGATTGGGCAGCATGAAGCTTTCTTT
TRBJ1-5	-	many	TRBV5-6	CASSLRIPEGNQPQHF	TGTGCCAGCAGCTTAAGGATTCCGGAGGGCAATCAGCCCCAGCATTTT
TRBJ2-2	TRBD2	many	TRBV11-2	CASSSLRDYVNTGELFF	TGTGCCAGCAGCTCACTGAGGGACTACGTGAACACCGGGGAGCTGTTTTTT